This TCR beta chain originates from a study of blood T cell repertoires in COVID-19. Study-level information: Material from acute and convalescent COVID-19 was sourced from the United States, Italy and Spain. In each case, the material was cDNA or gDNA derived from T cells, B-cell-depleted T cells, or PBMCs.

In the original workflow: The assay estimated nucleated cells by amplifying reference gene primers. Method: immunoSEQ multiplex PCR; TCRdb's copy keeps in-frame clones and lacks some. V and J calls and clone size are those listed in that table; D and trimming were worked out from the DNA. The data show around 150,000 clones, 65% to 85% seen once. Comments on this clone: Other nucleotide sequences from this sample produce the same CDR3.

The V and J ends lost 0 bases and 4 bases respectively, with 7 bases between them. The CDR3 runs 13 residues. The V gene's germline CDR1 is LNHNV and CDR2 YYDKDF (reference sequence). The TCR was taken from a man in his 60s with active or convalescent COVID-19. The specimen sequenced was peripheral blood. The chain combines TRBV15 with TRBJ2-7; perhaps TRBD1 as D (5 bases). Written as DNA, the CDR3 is TGTGCCACCAGCAGAGATCAGGGATACGAGCAGTACTTC. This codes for CATSRDQGYEQYF.